Sequencing of this TCR beta chain was carried out in a study of CD8 T cells in ankylosing spondylitis. Study outcomes and limitations: CD8+ disease-linked clones were present at relatively low frequencies in blood. From matched ankylosing spondylitis synovial fluid, disease-linked clones were reportedly recovered at significantly enriched levels.

In its sample, this clonotype was seen many times. The antigen is not known. Quantitative molecular-barcoded 5'-RACE generated the TCR beta libraries. In TCRdb, the 5' RACE reads were re-called with MiXCR into one record per CDR3 protein. The sample shows about 100,000 distinct CDR3 sequences, about 8.5% of them seen only once. The germline V and J ends were trimmed by 0 bases and 1 base, with 13 bases remaining between them. This CDR3 is 16 amino acids long. CDR1 is SGDLS and CDR2 is YYNGEE in the germline V gene. The chain employs TRBV9 and TRBJ1-1; weak D call: TRBD1 (5 bases). The sequencing sample was made of blood, either unsorted or a sorted T cell fraction (not recorded which). This sequence originates from a male donor with ankylosing spondylitis or in good health (not recorded which). CDR3 amino acids: CASSVDIGGWNTEAFF. CDR3 bases: TGTGCCAGCAGCGTAGACATCGGGGGGTGGAACACTGAAGCTTTCTTT.